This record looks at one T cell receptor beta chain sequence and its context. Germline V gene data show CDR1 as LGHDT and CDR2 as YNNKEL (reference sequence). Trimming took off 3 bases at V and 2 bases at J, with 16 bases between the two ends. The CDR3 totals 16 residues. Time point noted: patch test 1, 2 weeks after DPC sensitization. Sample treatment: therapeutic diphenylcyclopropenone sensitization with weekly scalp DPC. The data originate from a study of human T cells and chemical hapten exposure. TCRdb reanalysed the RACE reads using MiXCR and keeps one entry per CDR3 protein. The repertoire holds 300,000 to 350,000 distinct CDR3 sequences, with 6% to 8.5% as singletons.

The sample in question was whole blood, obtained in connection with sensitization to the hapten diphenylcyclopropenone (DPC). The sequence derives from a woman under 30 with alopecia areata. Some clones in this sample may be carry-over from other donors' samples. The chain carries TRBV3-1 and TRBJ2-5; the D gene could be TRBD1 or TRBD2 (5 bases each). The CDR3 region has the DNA TGTGCCAGCAGCCACGAAACCGGGACCCCGCAAGAGACCCAGTACTTC. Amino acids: CASSHETGTPQETQYF.